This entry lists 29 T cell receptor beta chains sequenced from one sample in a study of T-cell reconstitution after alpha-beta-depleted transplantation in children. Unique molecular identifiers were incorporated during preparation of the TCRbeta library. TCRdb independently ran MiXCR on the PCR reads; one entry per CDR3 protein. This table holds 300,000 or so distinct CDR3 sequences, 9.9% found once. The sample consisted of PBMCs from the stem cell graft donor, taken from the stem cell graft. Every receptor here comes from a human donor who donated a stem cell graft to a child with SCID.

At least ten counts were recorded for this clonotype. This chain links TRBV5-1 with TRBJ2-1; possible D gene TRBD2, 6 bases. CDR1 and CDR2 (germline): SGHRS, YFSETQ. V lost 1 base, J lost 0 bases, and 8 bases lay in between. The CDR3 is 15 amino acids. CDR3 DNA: TGCGCCAGCAGCTTGACCGGGAGCTCCTACAATGAGCAGTTCTTC. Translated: CASSLTGSSYNEQFF.

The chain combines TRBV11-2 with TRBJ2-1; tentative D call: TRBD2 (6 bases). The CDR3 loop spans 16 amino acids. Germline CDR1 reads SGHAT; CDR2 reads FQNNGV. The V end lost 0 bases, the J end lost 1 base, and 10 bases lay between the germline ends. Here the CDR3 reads CASSLDAGGSYNEQFF. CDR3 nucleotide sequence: TGTGCCAGCAGCTTAGATGCCGGGGGTTCCTACAATGAGCAGTTCTTC.

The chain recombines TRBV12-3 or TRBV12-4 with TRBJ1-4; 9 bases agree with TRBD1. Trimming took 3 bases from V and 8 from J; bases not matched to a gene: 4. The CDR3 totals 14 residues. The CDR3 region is CASSFGTGLEKLFF. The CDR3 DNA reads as TGTGCCAGCAGTTTCGGGACAGGGCTAGAAAAACTGTTTTTT.

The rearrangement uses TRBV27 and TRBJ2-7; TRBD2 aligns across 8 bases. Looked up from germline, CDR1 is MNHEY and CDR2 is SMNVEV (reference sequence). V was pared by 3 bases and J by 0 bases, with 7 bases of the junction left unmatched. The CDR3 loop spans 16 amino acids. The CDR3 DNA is TGTGCCAGCAGTTTGGACCCTAGCGGGCCCTCCTACGAGCAGTACTTC. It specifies CASSLDPSGPSYEQYF.

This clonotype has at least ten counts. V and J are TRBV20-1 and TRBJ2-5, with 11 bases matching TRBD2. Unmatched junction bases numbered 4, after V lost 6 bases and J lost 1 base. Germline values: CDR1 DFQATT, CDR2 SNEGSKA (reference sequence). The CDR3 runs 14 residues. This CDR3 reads CSAPGLAAQETQYF. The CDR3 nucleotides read TGCAGTGCCCCGGGACTAGCGGCCCAAGAGACCCAGTACTTC.

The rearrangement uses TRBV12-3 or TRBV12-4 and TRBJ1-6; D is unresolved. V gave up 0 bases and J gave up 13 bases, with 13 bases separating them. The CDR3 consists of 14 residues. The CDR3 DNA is TGTGCCAGCAGTTTAGCTGACCCCCCGGCGCCCCTCCACTTT. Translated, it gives CASSLADPPAPLHF.

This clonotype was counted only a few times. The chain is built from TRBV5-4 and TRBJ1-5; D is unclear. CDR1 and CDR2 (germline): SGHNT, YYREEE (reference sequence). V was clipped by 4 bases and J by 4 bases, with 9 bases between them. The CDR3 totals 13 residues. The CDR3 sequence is CASSPSLNQPQHF. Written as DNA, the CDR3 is TGTGCCAGCAGCCCCTCGCTTAATCAGCCCCAGCATTTT.

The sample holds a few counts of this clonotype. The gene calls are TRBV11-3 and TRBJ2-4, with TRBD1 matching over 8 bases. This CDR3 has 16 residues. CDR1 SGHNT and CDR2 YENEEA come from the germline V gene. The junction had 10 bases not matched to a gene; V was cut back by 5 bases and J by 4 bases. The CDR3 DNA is TGTGCCAGCAGCCCGTCGACAGGGGCGATAAAAAACATTCAGTACTTC. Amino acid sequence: CASSPSTGAIKNIQYF.

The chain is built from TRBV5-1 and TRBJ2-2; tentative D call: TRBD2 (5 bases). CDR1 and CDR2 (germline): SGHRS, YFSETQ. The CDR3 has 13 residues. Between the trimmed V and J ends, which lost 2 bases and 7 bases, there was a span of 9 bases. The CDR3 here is CASSFDGGGELFF. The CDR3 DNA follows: TGCGCCAGCAGCTTTGACGGAGGCGGGGAGCTGTTTTTT.

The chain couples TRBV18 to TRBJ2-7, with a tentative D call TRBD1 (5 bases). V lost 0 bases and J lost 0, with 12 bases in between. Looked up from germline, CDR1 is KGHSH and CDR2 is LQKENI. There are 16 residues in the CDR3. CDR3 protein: CASSPPSRVSSYEQYF. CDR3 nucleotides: TGTGCCAGCTCACCACCGAGCAGGGTGTCCTCCTACGAGCAGTACTTC.

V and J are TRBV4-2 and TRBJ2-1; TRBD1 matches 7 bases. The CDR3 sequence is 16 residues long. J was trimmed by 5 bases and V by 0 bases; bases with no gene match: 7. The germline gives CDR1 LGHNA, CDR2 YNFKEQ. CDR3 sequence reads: CASSQETGARDNEQFF. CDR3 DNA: TGTGCCAGCAGCCAAGAAACAGGGGCGAGGGACAATGAGCAGTTCTTC.

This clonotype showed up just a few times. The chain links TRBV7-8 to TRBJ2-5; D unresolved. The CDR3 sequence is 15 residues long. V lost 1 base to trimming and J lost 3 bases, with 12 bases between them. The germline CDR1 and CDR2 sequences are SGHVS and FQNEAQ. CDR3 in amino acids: CASSLVRQTEETQYF. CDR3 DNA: TGTGCCAGCAGCTTAGTCCGCCAGACCGAAGAGACCCAGTACTTC.

In nucleotides, the CDR3 is TGCGCCAGCAGCTTTGATATGGCGGCCCCCCACAATGAGCAGTTCTTC. Translated: CASSFDMAAPHNEQFF. The chain is built from TRBV5-1 and TRBJ2-1; D remains unclear. Germline V CDR1 and CDR2: SGHRS, YFSETQ. The CDR3 loop spans 16 amino acids. The V end lost 2 bases, the J end lost 5 bases, and 17 bases lay between the germline ends.

The CDR3, as DNA: TGTGCCAGCAGGGCGGGGGGCAGGAGCACAGATACGCAGTATTTT. Protein: CASRAGGRSTDTQYF. V and J are TRBV25-1 and TRBJ2-3, with 8 nucleotides matching TRBD2. CDR3 length: 15 amino acids. Trimming removed 6 bases from V and 0 bases from J; junction bases left unmatched: 5. CDR1 and CDR2 from the germline V gene are MGHDK and SYGVNS.

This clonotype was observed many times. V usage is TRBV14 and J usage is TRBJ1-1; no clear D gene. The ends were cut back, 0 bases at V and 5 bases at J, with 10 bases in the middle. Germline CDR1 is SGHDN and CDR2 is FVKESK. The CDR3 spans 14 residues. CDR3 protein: CASSQDLGVTEAFF. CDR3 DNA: TGTGCCAGCAGCCAAGATCTTGGAGTGACTGAAGCTTTCTTT.

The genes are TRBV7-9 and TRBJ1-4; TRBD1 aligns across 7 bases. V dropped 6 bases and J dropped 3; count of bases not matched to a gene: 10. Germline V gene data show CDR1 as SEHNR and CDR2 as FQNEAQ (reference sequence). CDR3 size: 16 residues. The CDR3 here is CASREGTAHPNEKLFF. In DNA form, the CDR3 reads TGTGCCAGCAGAGAAGGGACAGCTCACCCTAATGAAAAACTGTTTTTT.

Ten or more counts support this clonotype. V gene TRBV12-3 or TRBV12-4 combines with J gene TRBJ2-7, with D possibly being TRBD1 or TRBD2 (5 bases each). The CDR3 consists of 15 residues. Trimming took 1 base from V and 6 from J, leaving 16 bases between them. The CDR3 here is CASSLGGTVKGEQYF. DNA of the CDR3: TGTGCCAGCAGTTTAGGAGGGACGGTGAAGGGCGAGCAGTACTTC.

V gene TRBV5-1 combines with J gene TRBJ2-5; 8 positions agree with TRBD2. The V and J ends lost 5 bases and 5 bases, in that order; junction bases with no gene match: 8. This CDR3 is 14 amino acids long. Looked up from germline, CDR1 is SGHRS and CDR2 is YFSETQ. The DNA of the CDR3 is TGCGCCAGCAGAATAGCGGGGATCACGGAGACCCAGTACTTC. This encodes CASRIAGITETQYF.

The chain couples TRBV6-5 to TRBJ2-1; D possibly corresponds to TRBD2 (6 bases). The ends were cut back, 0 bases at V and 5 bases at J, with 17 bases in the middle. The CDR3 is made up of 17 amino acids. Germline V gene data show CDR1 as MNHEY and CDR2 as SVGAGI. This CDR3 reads CASSYSREGALNNEQFF. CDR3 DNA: TGTGCCAGCAGTTACTCGCGGGAAGGAGCACTAAACAATGAGCAGTTCTTC.

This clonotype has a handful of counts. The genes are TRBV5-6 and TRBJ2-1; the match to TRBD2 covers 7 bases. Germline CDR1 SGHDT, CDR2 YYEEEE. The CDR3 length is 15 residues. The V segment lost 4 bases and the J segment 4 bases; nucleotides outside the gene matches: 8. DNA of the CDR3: TGTGCCAGCAGCCAGCGCGGGGGAACTTACAATGAGCAGTTCTTC. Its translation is CASSQRGGTYNEQFF.

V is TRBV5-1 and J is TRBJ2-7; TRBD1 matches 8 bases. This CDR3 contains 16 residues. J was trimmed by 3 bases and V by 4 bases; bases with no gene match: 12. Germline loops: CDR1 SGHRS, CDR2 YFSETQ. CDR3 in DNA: TGCGCCAGCAGCCCCCTCGGGCAGGGGGCTCTCTACGAGCAGTACTTC. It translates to CASSPLGQGALYEQYF.

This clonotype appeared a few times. The CDR3 region is CSARDFRGTDSYEQYF. The CDR3, as DNA: TGCAGTGCTAGAGATTTTCGGGGGACGGACTCCTACGAGCAGTACTTC. V and J are TRBV20-1 and TRBJ2-7; possible D gene TRBD2, 6 bases. Germline values: CDR1 DFQATT, CDR2 SNEGSKA (reference sequence). Trimming left V 0 bases short and J 0 bases short, with 15 bases between. The CDR3 has 16 amino acids.

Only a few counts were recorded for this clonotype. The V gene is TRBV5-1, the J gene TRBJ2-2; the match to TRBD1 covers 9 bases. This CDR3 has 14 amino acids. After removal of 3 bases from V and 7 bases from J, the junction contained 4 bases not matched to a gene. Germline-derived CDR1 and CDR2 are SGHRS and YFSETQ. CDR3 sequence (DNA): TGCGCCAGCAGCTCGGGACAGGGAGGCGGGGAGCTGTTTTTT. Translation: CASSSGQGGGELFF.

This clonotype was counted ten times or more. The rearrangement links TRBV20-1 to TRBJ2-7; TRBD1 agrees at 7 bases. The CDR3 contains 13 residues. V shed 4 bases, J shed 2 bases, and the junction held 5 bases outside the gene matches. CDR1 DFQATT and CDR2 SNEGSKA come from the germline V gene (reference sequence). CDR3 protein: CSAIPGQTYEQYF. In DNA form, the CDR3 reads TGCAGTGCTATACCGGGACAGACCTACGAGCAGTACTTC.

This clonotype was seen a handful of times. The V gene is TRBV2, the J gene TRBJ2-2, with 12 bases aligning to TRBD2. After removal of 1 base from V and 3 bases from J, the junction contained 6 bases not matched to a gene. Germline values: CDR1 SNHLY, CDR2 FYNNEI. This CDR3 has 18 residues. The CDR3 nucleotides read TGTGCCAGCAGTGAAGGTCTAGCGGGGGGGCCTGACACCGGGGAGCTGTTTTTT. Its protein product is CASSEGLAGGPDTGELFF.

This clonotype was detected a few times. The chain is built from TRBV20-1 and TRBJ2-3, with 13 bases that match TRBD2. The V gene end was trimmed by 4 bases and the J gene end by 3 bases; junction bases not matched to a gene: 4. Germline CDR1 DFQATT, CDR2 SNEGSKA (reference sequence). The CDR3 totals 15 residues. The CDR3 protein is CSAIRLAGGTDTQYF. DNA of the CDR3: TGCAGTGCTATTCGACTAGCGGGGGGAACAGATACGCAGTATTTT.

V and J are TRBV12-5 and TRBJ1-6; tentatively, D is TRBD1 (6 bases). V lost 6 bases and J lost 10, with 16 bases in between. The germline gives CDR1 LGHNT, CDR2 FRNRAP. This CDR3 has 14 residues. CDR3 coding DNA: TGTGCTAGTGGAGGGGGGCAGGTCGGGTCACCCCTCCACTTT. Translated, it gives CASGGGQVGSPLHF.

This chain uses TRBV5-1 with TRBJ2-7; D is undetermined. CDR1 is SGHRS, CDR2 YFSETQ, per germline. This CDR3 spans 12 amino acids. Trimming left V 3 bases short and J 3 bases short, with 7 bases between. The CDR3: CASSSQDYEQYF. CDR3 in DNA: TGCGCCAGCAGCTCCCAGGACTACGAGCAGTACTTC.

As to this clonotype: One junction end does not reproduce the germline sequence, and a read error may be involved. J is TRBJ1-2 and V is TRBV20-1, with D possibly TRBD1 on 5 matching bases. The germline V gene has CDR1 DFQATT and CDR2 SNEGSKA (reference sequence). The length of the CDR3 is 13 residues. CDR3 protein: CSARDTYNYGHTF. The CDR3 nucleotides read TGCAGTGCTAGGGACACATACAACTATGGCCACACCTTC.